This TCR beta chain was recorded in a study of T cells expressing NK-cell markers. Study-wide context: One of eight sequenced donors was HCMV-seronegative; the other seven were seropositive.

Germline CDR1 reads ENHRY; CDR2 reads SYGVKD. This CDR3 comprises 16 residues. Comment on this clonotype: Its target is unknown.

Notes on the study in general: The study did not resolve the HCMV specificity of expanded NKG2C+ T cell clones.

For each CDR3 protein, TCRdb gives one entry from its re-call of the 5' RACE reads, without DNA. The listing contains 500,000 or so distinct CDR3 sequences. The chain joins TRBV10-3 to TRBJ2-1; the D call of TRBD2 rests on TCRdb alone, since no DNA is present to check it. Sample: blood T cells: a sorted CD56 or NKG2C T cell subset, CD4+ or CD8+ T cells, or bulk PBMC T cells (not recorded which). The clonotype comes from a young man in good health. CDR3 loop: CAIRGTTSGSSNEQFF.